This is a list of T cell receptor beta chains from one sample in a study of long-term antiretroviral therapy in people with HIV. Measured with immunoSEQ multiplex PCR; TCRdb has only the in-frame clones, and not every one. In the table there are under 20,000 clones, approximately 94% of which are singletons. Source: unsorted PBMCs, taken roughly 6.4 years after starting antiretroviral therapy. Every receptor here comes from a woman aged 45 to 65 with HIV. Both conserved end residues are part of each CDR3. A D gene is named only where the DNA matches it firmly. Part of the rows lack a size; the others show once, few, many or a class for expanded clones.

NA	TRBV4-2	NA	TRBJ1-4	TGTGCCAGCAGCTTAGGGACATCAGGGGAAAAACTGTTTTTT	CASSLGTSGEKLFF
once	TRBV21-1	NA	TRBJ2-4	TGTGCCAGCAGCAGACTCGAAAACATTCAGTACTTC	CASSRLENIQYF
NA	TRBV6-5	TRBD1	TRBJ2-7	TGTGCCAGCAATCACCGGGACAGGGTTGGCGAGCAGTACTTC	CASNHRDRVGEQYF
NA	TRBV4-1	TRBD1	TRBJ1-5	TGCGCCAGCAGCCAAGGGACAGGGGATCAGCCCCAGCATTTT	CASSQGTGDQPQHF
NA	TRBV7-6	TRBD1	TRBJ2-7	TGTGCCAGCAGCTTAGGGGACAGGGAGCCCTACGAGCAGTACTTC	CASSLGDREPYEQYF
NA	TRBV15	NA	TRBJ2-7	TGTGCCACCAGCCCCCGGGACGCCTACGAGCAGTACTTC	CATSPRDAYEQYF
NA	TRBV9	NA	TRBJ2-7	TGTGCCAGCAGCGTAGGTGACGCAGGCTACGAGCAGTACTTC	CASSVGDAGYEQYF
NA	TRBV5-5	TRBD1	TRBJ1-5	TGTGCCAGCAGCGACGGGACAGGAGATCAGCCCCAGCATTTT	CASSDGTGDQPQHF
NA	TRBV9	TRBD2	TRBJ2-7	TGTGCCAGCAGCGTAGGGGGGACTAGCGGGACCTATCCCTACGAGCAGTACTTC	CASSVGGTSGTYPYEQYF
NA	TRBV19	TRBD2	TRBJ2-5	TGTGCCAGTAGTGTCGGACTAGCGGGAGGGCCTTCTATGGAGACCCAGTACTTC	CASSVGLAGGPSMETQYF
NA	TRBV7-2	NA	TRBJ1-3	TGTGCCAGCAGCTTAAGTGTAGGGGCCAATTTTGGAAACACCATATATTTT	CASSLSVGANFGNTIYF
NA	TRBV4-1	NA	TRBJ2-1	TGCGCCAGCAGCCGCCAGGAGTATTCCTACAATGAGCAGTTCTTC	CASSRQEYSYNEQFF
NA	TRBV27	NA	TRBJ1-1	TGTGCCAGCAGTTTGGGGCAGGTGAACACTGAAGCTTTCTTT	CASSLGQVNTEAFF
NA	TRBV7-2	NA	TRBJ1-2	TGTGCCAGCACCCCCCACAGGGAAGAGTATGGCTACACCTTC	CASTPHREEYGYTF
NA	TRBV7-6	NA	TRBJ2-3	TGTGCCAGCAGCTTAAGGCCCAGCACAGATACGCAGTATTTT	CASSLRPSTDTQYF
NA	TRBV7-6	TRBD2	TRBJ2-7	TGTGCCAGCAGCTTAGGCGGGAGAGTAGACGAGCAGTACTTC	CASSLGGRVDEQYF